Presented here are 23 T cell receptor beta chains from one specimen sequenced in a study of shared clonotypes between healthy human individuals. Only in-frame clones appear in the TCRdb table, and some are missing; sequencing was by immunoSEQ multiplex PCR. The table shows about 1.1 million clones, with 70% to 85% occurring only once. Sample: memory CD4+ T cells from PBMCs. As for subset: CD45RA-negative fraction. The receptors originated from a man aged 18 to 29 in good health. Some clones in this sample may be carry-over from other donors' samples.

V and J are TRBV5-4 and TRBJ2-2; tentatively, D is TRBD1 or TRBD2 (5 bases each). The germline V gene has CDR1 SGHNT and CDR2 YYREEE (reference sequence). The CDR3 consists of 16 residues. Deletions cut 0 bases from V and 3 bases from J, with 12 bases between. The CDR3 coding sequence is TGTGCCAGCAGCTTGGGGGTACAGGAGGACACCGGGGAGCTGTTTTTT. The encoded protein is CASSLGVQEDTGELFF. Filled out from reference TRBV5-4 and TRBJ2-2, the complete variable domain reads ETGVTQSPTHLIKTRGQQVTLRCSSQSGHNTVSWYQQALGQGPQFIFQYYREEENGRGNFPPRFSGLQFPNYSSELNVNALELDDSALYLCASSLGVQEDTGELFFGEGSRLTVL.

This rearrangement joins TRBV5-1 to TRBJ2-5, with a tentative D call TRBD2 (6 bases). V lost 0 bases and J 4 bases, leaving 13 bases between the germline ends. Germline lookup yields CDR1 SGHRS and CDR2 YFSETQ. This CDR3 has 15 amino acids. The CDR3 nucleotides read TGCGCCAGCAGCTTGGGGCCCGGGGGTCGAGAGACCCAGTACTTC. It yields the protein CASSLGPGGRETQYF.

The rearrangement uses TRBV7-9 and TRBJ1-5; D is unclear. The CDR3 consists of 12 residues. Germline V gives CDR1 SEHNR, CDR2 FQNEAQ (reference sequence). Between the trimmed V and J ends, which lost 4 bases and 7 bases, there was a span of 8 bases. This CDR3 is CASSSPEQPQHF. The CDR3 region has the DNA TGTGCCAGCAGCTCCCCCGAGCAGCCCCAGCATTTT. Supplemented by reference TRBV7-9 and TRBJ1-5, the full variable domain reads DTGVSQNPRHKITKRGQNVTFRCDPISEHNRLYWYRQTLGQGPEFLTYFQNEAQLEKSRLLSDRFSAERPKGSFSTLEIQRTEQGDSAMYLCASSSPEQPQHFGDGTRLSIL.

This chain joins TRBV6-1 and TRBJ2-2, with TRBD2 identical over 8 bases. Germline CDR1 reads MNHNS; CDR2 reads SASEGT. The CDR3 runs 15 residues. Germline trimming cut 6 bases from V and 5 bases from J; bases unmatched to any gene: 8. The CDR3 DNA follows: TGTGCCAGCAGCCTCAGCGGGAGTGCGACCGGGGAGCTGTTTTTT. Amino acids: CASSLSGSATGELFF.

This chain connects TRBV30 to TRBJ1-4; TRBD1 might be the D (6 bases). The V gene's germline CDR1 is GTSNPN and CDR2 SVGIG (reference sequence). This CDR3 spans 12 amino acids. The V and J ends lost 6 bases and 2 bases respectively, with 7 bases between them. CDR3 bases: TGTGCCTGTGGACAGACTAATGAAAAACTGTTTTTT. It specifies CACGQTNEKLFF.

The chain joins TRBV19 to TRBJ2-3; unclear D gene. Trimming left V 4 bases short and J 9 bases short, with 14 bases between. CDR3 length: 13 residues. Germline V gene sequence: CDR1 LNHDA, CDR2 SQIVND (reference sequence). CDR3 bases: TGTGCCAGTAGTAGCAGGAGAGAGGTCACGCAGTATTTT. Translated: CASSSRREVTQYF. Together with reference TRBV19 and TRBJ2-3, the CDR3 gives the full variable domain: DGGITQSPKYLFRKEGQNVTLSCEQNLNHDAMYWYRQDPGQGLRLIYYSQIVNDFQKGDIAEGYSVSREKKESFPLTVTSAQKNPTAFYLCASSSRREVTQYFGPGTRLTVL.

The chain joins TRBV5-6 to TRBJ2-4; a possible D gene is TRBD1 (5 bases). This CDR3 has 13 amino acids. Deletions cut 0 bases from V and 11 bases from J, with 12 bases between. Germline V gives CDR1 SGHDT, CDR2 YYEEEE. CDR3 residues: CASSLVGRHLQYF. The CDR3 nucleotides read TGTGCCAGCAGCTTGGTGGGGCGCCACCTTCAGTACTTC.

The sample holds a few counts of this clone. The V call is TRBV5-6, the J call TRBJ2-5; D gene uncertain. Germline V gene data show CDR1 as SGHDT and CDR2 as YYEEEE. The CDR3 runs 14 residues. V was clipped by 4 bases and J by 2 bases, with 12 bases between them. The CDR3 here is CASSNKARQETQYF. CDR3 sequence (DNA): TGTGCCAGCAGCAATAAGGCACGACAAGAGACCCAGTACTTC. Full variable domain (outside the CDR3, taken from reference TRBV5-6 and TRBJ2-5): DAGVTQSPTHLIKTRGQQVTLRCSPKSGHDTVSWYQQALGQGPQFIFQYYEEEERQRGNFPDRFSGHQFPNYSSELNVNALLLGDSALYLCASSNKARQETQYFGPGTRLLVL.

The chain couples TRBV28 to TRBJ2-7, with TRBD1 matching 9 bases. Germline assignment: CDR1 MDHEN and CDR2 SYDVKM. J gave up 5 bases and V 3 bases, and 8 bases lay outside the gene matches. CDR3 length: 15 amino acids. As DNA, the CDR3 is TGTGCCAGCAGTTTTCCGGGACAGGGCCGCCACGAGCAGTACTTC. Translation gives CASSFPGQGRHEQYF.

The chain employs TRBV7-2 and TRBJ2-1, with D possibly matching TRBD2 (6 bases). V lost 4 bases, J lost 4 bases, and 8 bases lay in between. CDR1 is SGHTA and CDR2 is FQGNSA in the germline V gene. The CDR3 contains 13 residues. The CDR3 protein is CASSSAGYNEQFF. CDR3 nucleotides: TGTGCCAGCAGCTCAGCGGGTTACAATGAGCAGTTCTTC.

V usage is TRBV30 and J usage is TRBJ2-7; 7 bases line up with TRBD1. V shed 5 bases and J 4 bases; nucleotides not matched to a gene: 2. The V gene's germline CDR1 is GTSNPN and CDR2 SVGIG (reference sequence). The CDR3 loop spans 11 amino acids. The DNA of the CDR3 is TGTGCCTGGCTCAGGGGGTACGAGCAGTACTTC. Amino acid sequence: CAWLRGYEQYF.

This chain connects TRBV7-8 to TRBJ2-3; either TRBD1 or TRBD2 may supply D (6 bases each). CDR1 is SGHVS, CDR2 FQNEAQ, per germline. The CDR3 runs 18 residues. V lost 2 bases and J 0 bases, leaving 18 bases between the germline ends. CDR3 in amino acids: CASSLYGGRGDSTDTQYF. The DNA for the CDR3 is TGTGCCAGCAGCTTATATGGGGGGCGGGGTGATAGCACAGATACGCAGTATTTT.

V usage is TRBV5-6 and J usage is TRBJ1-5; TRBD1 might be the D (6 bases). V dropped 1 base and J dropped 3 bases, with 8 bases sitting between them. The CDR3 extends over 14 amino acids. Per germline, CDR1 SGHDT and CDR2 YYEEEE. The CDR3 bases are TGTGCCAGCAGCTTGAGGGGGAACAATCAGCCCCAGCATTTT. It encodes CASSLRGNNQPQHF.

This sequence joins TRBV23-1 and TRBJ1-5; D gene ambiguous. TRBV23-1 qualifies as an ORF whose function is uncertain. The CDR3 loop spans 14 amino acids. V lost 3 bases and J lost 1, with 7 bases in between. CDR3 region: CASSHGLSNQPQHF. The CDR3 region has the DNA TGCGCCAGCAGTCATGGGTTGAGCAATCAGCCCCAGCATTTT.

The chain combines TRBV7-3 with TRBJ2-4, with TRBD2 matching over 8 bases. Trimming took 2 bases from V and 10 from J; bases not matched to a gene: 10. CDR3 length: 15 amino acids. Germline V gene sequence: CDR1 SGHTA, CDR2 FQGTGA. This CDR3 is CASSLVGAGGGIQYF. The CDR3 coding sequence is TGTGCCAGCAGCTTAGTAGGGGCGGGAGGAGGGATTCAGTACTTC. The full variable domain, its missing parts supplied by reference TRBV7-3 and TRBJ2-4, is GAGVSQTPSNKVTEKGKYVELRCDPISGHTALYWYRQSLGQGPEFLIYFQGTGAADDSGLPNDRFFAVRPEGSVSTLKIQRTERGDSAVYLCASSLVGAGGGIQYFGAGTRLSVL.

This clone has a handful of counts. The chain is built from TRBV11-2 and TRBJ1-4; 7 bases fit TRBD1. The junction had 6 bases not matched to a gene; V was cut back by 6 bases and J by 8 bases. The germline V gene encodes CDR1 SGHAT and CDR2 FQNNGV. CDR3 size: 13 residues. In DNA form, the CDR3 reads TGTGCCAGCAGGAGACAGGGTGGAGAAAAACTGTTTTTT. Its protein product is CASRRQGGEKLFF.

The chain recombines TRBV5-4 with TRBJ2-7; 12 bases match TRBD2. The CDR3 totals 17 residues. With V trimmed by 2 bases and J by 3 bases, 9 bases remained unmatched. Per the germline V gene, CDR1 is SGHNT and CDR2 is YYREEE (reference sequence). CDR3 in DNA: TGTGCCAGCAGCTTAGAACCGACTAGCGGGAGTAACTACGAGCAGTACTTC. Residues: CASSLEPTSGSNYEQYF.

The chain couples TRBV30 to TRBJ1-3; D is perhaps TRBD1 (5 bases). The germline V and J ends were trimmed by 3 bases and 4 bases, with 16 bases remaining between them. The CDR3 is made up of 15 amino acids. Germline V lookup: CDR1 GTSNPN, CDR2 SVGIG (reference sequence). CDR3 sequence reads: CAWSPGTARGNTIYF. Written as DNA, the CDR3 is TGTGCCTGGAGCCCGGGGACCGCTCGGGGAAACACCATATATTTT.

The genes are TRBV6-5 and TRBJ1-1; D remains unclear. Germline V gene data show CDR1 as MNHEY and CDR2 as SVGAGI. The CDR3 consists of 13 residues. V was cut by 5 bases and J by 3 bases, with 10 bases left in between. The CDR3 region is CASSASGHTEAFF. The CDR3 DNA reads as TGTGCCAGCAGTGCTTCCGGGCACACTGAAGCTTTCTTT.

The chain uses TRBV1 and TRBJ1-2; the table calls TRBD1, which could not be checked here. TRBV1 is given as a pseudogene. This CDR3 comprises 14 residues. This CDR3 is CTSRSDRSNYGYTF. The CDR3 DNA reads TGCACCAGCAGATCAGACAGGTCTAACTATGGCTACACCTTC.

The chain combines TRBV5-6 with TRBJ1-1; a weak D match, TRBD1 (6 bases). CDR3 length: 15 amino acids. V was clipped by 3 bases and J by 6 bases, with 18 bases between them. The germline CDR1 and CDR2 sequences are SGHDT and YYEEEE. CDR3 sequence: CASSSKTGYHSEAFF. The CDR3 bases are TGTGCCAGCAGCTCGAAGACAGGATATCACTCTGAAGCTTTCTTT.

The rearrangement links TRBV30 to TRBJ2-5, with D tentatively TRBD2 (6 bases). The DNA end lines up better with TRBJ2-7; the J call may be wrong. This CDR3 is built from 12 residues. Germline V gives CDR1 GTSNPN, CDR2 SVGIG (reference sequence). This chain's CDR3 is CAWSRRGYEQYF. CDR3 in DNA: TGTGCCTGGAGTAGGAGGGGATACGAGCAGTACTTC.

The rearrangement uses TRBV10-3 and TRBJ1-1; 8 bases match TRBD1. The CDR3 has 16 residues. V lost 2 bases and J lost 3; bases outside the gene matches: 8. Germline V lookup: CDR1 ENHRY, CDR2 SYGVKD. The CDR3 reads CAISERRTGIDTEAFF. DNA for the CDR3: TGTGCCATCAGTGAGCGACGGACAGGGATAGACACTGAAGCTTTCTTT.